Below are 15 T cell receptor beta chains sequenced from a single sample in a study of T cell responses to AZD1222 COVID-19 vaccine. This table comes from immunoSEQ multiplex PCR, and its TCRdb copy is limited to in-frame clones, with some not included. The top ten clones hold approximately 1.8% of a sample with 150,000 to 160,000 clones, roughly nine tenths of them seen once. The specimen was peripheral blood, collected on day 0 of AZD1222 vaccination. The source of these receptors is an adult in good health.

This chain links TRBV3-1 (or the pseudogene TRBV3-2) with TRBJ2-2; D could derive from TRBD1 or TRBD2 (5 bases each). Trimming pared 3 bases from V and 5 bases from J, leaving 10 bases between. Germline loops: CDR1 LGHDT, CDR2 YNNKEL (reference sequence). CDR3 size: 14 residues. This CDR3 reads CASSQGTDTGELFF. Here the CDR3 DNA reads TGTGCCAGCAGCCAGGGGACCGATACCGGGGAGCTGTTTTTT.

The chain uses TRBV24-1 and TRBJ2-7; 9 bases align to TRBD1. Germline lookup yields CDR1 KGHDR and CDR2 SFDVKD. This CDR3 contains 15 residues. The J segment lost 5 bases and the V segment lost 3 bases, leaving 7 bases of the junction unmatched. CDR3 nucleotides: TGTGCCACCAGTGATGCCGGGACAGGGCAGGACGAGCAGTACTTC. Protein sequence: CATSDAGTGQDEQYF.

The CDR3 sequence: CATSEREGRNIQYF. The CDR3 nucleotides are TGTGCCACCAGTGAACGGGAGGGCAGAAACATTCAGTACTTC. The chain carries TRBV24-1 and TRBJ2-4; 8 nucleotides line up with TRBD2. Germline values: CDR1 KGHDR, CDR2 SFDVKD. The trim removed 4 bases at V and 6 bases at J, leaving 4 bases unmatched. The CDR3 extends over 14 amino acids.

The V call is TRBV7-2, the J call TRBJ1-2; 7 bases are shared with TRBD1. There are 13 residues in the CDR3. Germline CDR1 reads SGHTA; CDR2 reads FQGNSA. Losses at the gene ends were 5 bases for V and 4 bases for J; bases not matched to a gene: 4. The CDR3 nucleotides are TGTGCCAGCAGCCTCCGGGACAGCTATGGCTACACCTTC. Translating gives CASSLRDSYGYTF.

This clone was seen a single time. The rearrangement links TRBV27 to TRBJ1-5; no clear D. The V gene lost 4 bases and the J gene lost 2 bases, with 9 bases spanning the gap. The CDR3 spans 14 residues. CDR1 and CDR2 from the germline V gene are MNHEY and SMNVEV (reference sequence). This CDR3 reads CASSSRARNQPQHF. CDR3 bases: TGTGCCAGCAGTTCCCGGGCACGCAATCAGCCCCAGCATTTT.

The rearrangement uses TRBV30 and TRBJ2-1; weak D call: TRBD1 (6 bases). The germline V gene encodes CDR1 GTSNPN and CDR2 SVGIG (reference sequence). The CDR3 is 12 residues long. V lost 3 bases to trimming and J lost 9 bases, with 12 bases between them. The CDR3 is CAWSPTGFEQFF. For the CDR3, the DNA is TGTGCCTGGAGCCCGACAGGTTTTGAGCAGTTCTTC. Supplemented by reference TRBV30 and TRBJ2-1, the full variable domain reads SQTIHQWPATLVQPVGSPLSLECTVEGTSNPNLYWYRQAAGRGLQLLFYSVGIGQISSEVPQNLSASRPQDRQFILSSKKLLLSDSGFYLCAWSPTGFEQFFGPGTRLTVL.

This chain joins TRBV29-1 and TRBJ1-1, with D hard to call. Germline V gives CDR1 SQVTM, CDR2 ANQGSEA. Between the trimmed V and J ends, which lost 6 bases and 6 bases, there was a span of 8 bases. The CDR3 spans 10 residues. The CDR3 DNA reads TGCAGCGTGGGGAGAGCTGAAGCTTTCTTT. Its translation: CSVGRAEAFF.

The CDR3 here is CASSHSPRSSYNEQFF. CDR3 DNA: TGTGCCAGCAGCCACTCCCCAAGGAGCTCCTACAATGAGCAGTTCTTC. V and J are TRBV7-3 and TRBJ2-1; D gene uncertain. Germline V lookup: CDR1 SGHTA, CDR2 FQGTGA. Trimming shortened V by 5 bases and J by 0 bases, and 14 bases separated the two germline ends. The CDR3 totals 16 residues.

The V and J genes are TRBV5-6 and TRBJ2-7; D is perhaps TRBD2 (6 bases). This CDR3 has 15 amino acids. Trimming left V 4 bases short and J 4 bases short, with 18 bases between. Germline values: CDR1 SGHDT, CDR2 YYEEEE. CDR3 protein: CASSVGRGFFYEQYF. DNA of the CDR3: TGTGCCAGCAGCGTCGGGAGAGGGTTTTTTTACGAGCAGTACTTC.

A word on this clone: Other DNA sequences in the same sample also yield this CDR3. J is TRBJ1-2 and V is TRBV18, with 9 bases identical to TRBD1. J was trimmed by 1 base and V by 0 bases; bases with no gene match: 0. The germline V gene encodes CDR1 KGHSH and CDR2 LQKENI. This CDR3 has 15 residues. The CDR3 DNA sequence: TGTGCCAGCTCACCACCGGACAGGGGTAACTATGGCTACACCTTC. This encodes CASSPPDRGNYGYTF.

The chain combines TRBV6-5 with TRBJ1-2; 7 nucleotides agree with TRBD1. The CDR3 has 13 residues. Germline V gene sequence: CDR1 MNHEY, CDR2 SVGAGI. Trimming removed 9 bases from V and 5 bases from J; junction bases left unmatched: 9. As DNA, the CDR3 is TGTGCCAGTACAGGGGAGAGAGGTTATGGCTACACCTTC. Protein product: CASTGERGYGYTF.

The chain couples TRBV27 to TRBJ2-1; D is undetermined. The CDR3 has 15 residues. V shed 5 bases and J shed 3 bases, with 14 bases lying between them. CDR1 and CDR2 (germline): MNHEY, SMNVEV (reference sequence). The CDR3 bases are TGTGCCAGCAGTCCACCATCCAGCTACTACAATGAGCAGTTCTTC. Amino acid sequence: CASSPPSSYYNEQFF.

This chain joins TRBV27 and TRBJ2-1; TRBD1 might be the D (5 bases). The CDR3 is 16 amino acids. V gave up 4 bases and J gave up 3 bases, with 16 bases separating them. Germline assignment: CDR1 MNHEY and CDR2 SMNVEV (reference sequence). CDR3 bases: TGTGCCAGCAGTTCCGCTGGCAGGGTCTTCTACAATGAGCAGTTCTTC. Its protein is CASSSAGRVFYNEQFF.

The chain joins TRBV6-5 to TRBJ1-2, with D unclear. The germline gives CDR1 MNHEY, CDR2 SVGAGI. V dropped 10 bases and J dropped 5 bases, with 14 bases sitting between them. The CDR3 length is 12 residues. CDR3 DNA sequence: TGTGCCACCGAGGTTAGGTCGTATGGCTACACCTTC. It encodes CATEVRSYGYTF.

The chain links TRBV7-2 to TRBJ1-1; no clear D gene. The germline gives CDR1 SGHTA, CDR2 FQGNSA. CDR3 size: 13 residues. V was shortened by 4 bases and J by 4 bases, with 10 bases between the two germline ends. The CDR3 coding sequence is TGTGCCAGCAGCTCGAACCAAGTCACTGAAGCTTTCTTT. Protein product: CASSSNQVTEAFF.